The 30 T cell receptor beta chains given below trace back to one sample, sequenced in a study of vaccination effects on CD4 cells after COVID-19. Clones were sequenced by immunoSEQ multiplex PCR, and TCRdb holds only the in-frame ones, with some missing. The table records about 66,000 clones, under 80% of them present only once. Sequencing followed a ViraFEST assay step that expanded antigen-specific CD4+ T cells with viral peptide pools. Investigators separated out CD4+ T cells once less than 11 days of culture had passed. BNT162b2 vaccine or mRNA-1273 vaccine was given to participants in two doses. These receptors' targets are unknown. Sequenced material: CD4+ T cells from PBMCs cultured with HCoV-OC43 spike peptides, taken after COVID-19 vaccination. Sample subset: HCoV-OC43 spike overlapping peptide pool stimulation. These receptors were taken from a human donor who received a COVID-19 vaccine.

This chain joins TRBV7-2 and TRBJ1-1, with D unresolved. V gave up 3 bases and J gave up 1 base, with 9 bases separating them. CDR1 and CDR2 from the germline V gene are SGHTA and FQGNSA. This CDR3 has 14 amino acids. This CDR3 reads CASSFSRGNTEAFF. Written as DNA, the CDR3 is TGTGCCAGCAGCTTCTCCCGGGGGAACACTGAAGCTTTCTTT.

The CDR3 DNA reads TGCGCCAGCAGCTTGCACAGGGGAGAGACCCAGTACTTC. This encodes CASSLHRGETQYF. The V call is TRBV5-1, the J call TRBJ2-5, with 7 bases that match TRBD1. CDR1 is SGHRS and CDR2 is YFSETQ in the germline V gene. V dropped 1 base and J dropped 4; count of bases not matched to a gene: 1. The CDR3 is 13 amino acids.

The V gene is TRBV30, the J gene TRBJ2-2; 9 bases are a match to TRBD1. The CDR3 has 16 residues. V was pared by 0 bases and J by 5 bases, with 7 bases of the junction left unmatched. CDR1 and CDR2 (germline): GTSNPN, SVGIG (reference sequence). CDR3 loop: CAWSVRGTGWTGELFF. CDR3 in DNA: TGTGCCTGGAGTGTTCGTGGGACAGGGTGGACCGGGGAGCTGTTTTTT.

The chain combines TRBV25-1 with TRBJ2-3; 7 nucleotides line up with TRBD1. CDR1 is MGHDK and CDR2 is SYGVNS in the germline V gene. This CDR3 spans 14 amino acids. V dropped 5 bases and J dropped 4; count of bases not matched to a gene: 6. CDR3 sequence: CASSLDRAADTQYF. CDR3 nucleotides: TGTGCCAGCAGTCTTGACAGGGCGGCAGATACGCAGTATTTT. Variable domain in full (rest from reference TRBV25-1 and TRBJ2-3): EADIYQTPRYLVIGTGKKITLECSQTMGHDKMYWYQQDPGMELHLIHYSYGVNSTEKGDLSSESTVSRIRTEHFPLTLESARPSHTSQYLCASSLDRAADTQYFGPGTRLTVL.

The chain combines TRBV10-3 with TRBJ2-1, with a tentative D call TRBD1 (5 bases). This CDR3 has 15 amino acids. Trimming left V 3 bases short and J 1 base short, with 10 bases between. CDR1 and CDR2 from the germline V gene are ENHRY and SYGVKD. The CDR3 loop reads CAISERDSSYNEQFF. Written as DNA, the CDR3 is TGTGCCATCAGTGAACGAGACAGTTCCTACAATGAGCAGTTCTTC.

This clone was observed a handful of times. The rearrangement links TRBV19 to TRBJ1-3; D not resolved. The CDR3 is 15 amino acids. Trimming shortened V by 3 bases and J by 1 base, and 10 bases separated the two germline ends. Germline CDR1 and CDR2: LNHDA and SQIVND (reference sequence). The CDR3 coding sequence is TGTGCCAGTAGTATCGCCGTTCTTTCTGGAAACACCATATATTTT. Translating it yields CASSIAVLSGNTIYF.

V gene TRBV5-8 combines with J gene TRBJ2-3; 9 nucleotides align to TRBD2. This CDR3 has 16 amino acids. Germline lookup yields CDR1 SGHTS and CDR2 YDEGEE. Losses at the gene ends were 4 bases for V and 1 base for J; bases not matched to a gene: 7. CDR3 sequence: CASSLNSSGGTDTQYF. Here the CDR3 DNA reads TGTGCCAGCAGCCTCAACTCTAGCGGGGGCACAGATACGCAGTATTTT.

The rearrangement uses TRBV5-1 and TRBJ2-5; 9 nucleotides agree with TRBD1. After removal of 4 bases from V and 1 base from J, the junction contained 2 bases not matched to a gene. CDR1 is SGHRS and CDR2 is YFSETQ in the germline V gene. This CDR3 region has 14 residues. In DNA form, the CDR3 reads TGCGCCAGCAGCGGGACAGGGTTCCAAGAGACCCAGTACTTC. This codes for CASSGTGFQETQYF. The whole variable domain, remainder taken from reference TRBV5-1 and TRBJ2-5, is KAGVTQTPRYLIKTRGQQVTLSCSPISGHRSVSWYQQTPGQGLQFLFEYFSETQRNKGNFPGRFSGRQFSNSRSEMNVSTLELGDSALYLCASSGTGFQETQYFGPGTRLLVL.

The rearrangement links TRBV6-5 to TRBJ1-2; 9 positions match TRBD1. CDR1 and CDR2 (germline): MNHEY, SVGAGI. The CDR3 runs 13 residues. Trimming took 7 bases from V and 7 from J; bases not matched to a gene: 7. The CDR3 loop reads CASIAGTGSGYTF. The CDR3 DNA reads TGTGCCAGCATCGCCGGGACAGGGTCTGGCTACACCTTC.

The rearrangement links TRBV5-1 to TRBJ2-5; possibly TRBD2 for D (6 bases). CDR3 length: 15 residues. Trimming pared 0 bases from V and 0 bases from J, leaving 9 bases between. CDR1 is SGHRS, CDR2 YFSETQ, per germline. The CDR3 region has the DNA TGCGCCAGCAGCTTGGCGGGGGTTTACCAAGAGACCCAGTACTTC. Protein: CASSLAGVYQETQYF.

This chain uses TRBV24-1 with TRBJ1-5, with TRBD1 as a possible D gene (6 bases). Germline CDR1 and CDR2: KGHDR and SFDVKD. The CDR3 sequence is 15 residues long. Trimming took 3 bases from V and 6 from J, leaving 14 bases between them. The CDR3 sequence: CATSDADSRSQPQHF. In DNA form, the CDR3 reads TGTGCCACCAGTGATGCGGACAGTCGCTCTCAGCCCCAGCATTTT.

This rearrangement joins TRBV12-3 or TRBV12-4 to TRBJ1-4; the D is unclear. V was shortened by 8 bases and J by 3 bases, with 10 bases between the two germline ends. This CDR3 is 13 amino acids long. CDR3 nucleotide sequence: TGTGCCAGCCTCCGTCGGGCTAATGAAAAACTGTTTTTT. Protein: CASLRRANEKLFF.

CDR3 in DNA: TGTGCCAGCAGCTTTTTTTTATCAGGGGGCTCTTACACCGGGGAGCTGTTTTTT. As protein: CASSFFLSGGSYTGELFF. This chain uses TRBV5-8 with TRBJ2-2; the match to TRBD1 covers 8 bases. J lost 3 bases, V lost 2 bases, and 12 bases had no gene match. CDR3 length: 18 amino acids. Germline V gene sequence: CDR1 SGHTS, CDR2 YDEGEE.

V gene TRBV29-1 combines with J gene TRBJ2-3; D possibly corresponds to TRBD1 (6 bases). Between the trimmed V and J ends, which lost 5 bases and 3 bases, there was a span of 15 bases. CDR1 SQVTM and CDR2 ANQGSEA come from the germline V gene. This CDR3 contains 14 residues. The DNA for the CDR3 is TGCAGCGTTCGTCTGGGGGCGATTACAGATACGCAGTATTTT. Protein product: CSVRLGAITDTQYF.

The chain recombines TRBV5-6 with TRBJ1-3; unclear D gene. The CDR3 spans 15 residues. V was trimmed by 1 base and J by 0 bases, leaving 8 bases between them. The germline V gene encodes CDR1 SGHDT and CDR2 YYEEEE. The CDR3 DNA sequence: TGTGCCAGCAGCTTGTCCAGCTCCTCTGGAAACACCATATATTTT. It translates to CASSLSSSSGNTIYF.

The gene calls are TRBV14 and TRBJ2-7; D ambiguous. Germline V CDR1 and CDR2: SGHDN, FVKESK. Trimming removed 2 bases at V and 3 bases at J, with 8 bases between. The CDR3 is made up of 13 amino acids. The CDR3 here is CASSQPLLYEQYV. CDR3 DNA: TGTGCCAGCAGCCAACCTTTACTCTACGAGCAGTACGTC.

Written as DNA, the CDR3 is TGCGCCAGCAGCTTGGGGTTAAGGGGGACTGAAGCTTTCTTT. Its protein product is CASSLGLRGTEAFF. This rearrangement joins TRBV5-1 to TRBJ1-1, with D tentatively TRBD1 (6 bases). Germline V gene data show CDR1 as SGHRS and CDR2 as YFSETQ. The V end was cut by 0 bases, the J end by 5 bases, with 11 bases between. This CDR3 has 14 residues. Combining the CDR3 with reference TRBV5-1 and TRBJ1-1 gives the whole variable domain KAGVTQTPRYLIKTRGQQVTLSCSPISGHRSVSWYQQTPGQGLQFLFEYFSETQRNKGNFPGRFSGRQFSNSRSEMNVSTLELGDSALYLCASSLGLRGTEAFFGQGTRLTVV.

This chain links TRBV11-2 with TRBJ1-4; D not resolved. The CDR3 sequence is 14 residues long. Germline CDR1 and CDR2: SGHAT and FQNNGV. Deletions cut 3 bases from V and 0 bases from J, with 5 bases between. CDR3 in amino acids: CASSFGATNEKLFF. For the CDR3, the DNA is TGTGCCAGCAGCTTCGGGGCAACTAATGAAAAACTGTTTTTT.

V and J are TRBV6-2 or TRBV6-3 and TRBJ2-3; the D call may be TRBD1 or TRBD2 (5 bases each). Germline lookup yields CDR1 MNHEY and CDR2 SVGEGT. V dropped 2 bases and J dropped 5 bases, with 11 bases sitting between them. The CDR3 has 14 residues. The CDR3 loop reads CASSYRSGRDTQYF. The CDR3 region has the DNA TGTGCCAGCAGTTACCGCTCAGGGAGAGATACGCAGTATTTT.

The chain uses TRBV28 and TRBJ1-2; D gene unclear. Trimming took off 4 bases at V and 0 bases at J, with 12 bases between the two ends. CDR1 and CDR2 (germline): MDHEN, SYDVKM. This CDR3 spans 15 amino acids. CDR3 bases: TGTGCCAGCAGTTCACTGAGAATCTCTAACTATGGCTACACCTTC. This gives the protein CASSSLRISNYGYTF.

This clone showed up just a few times. The V call is TRBV25-1, the J call TRBJ2-3, with 9 nucleotides matching TRBD1. With 6 bases clipped from V and 3 bases from J, the junction kept 1 base outside the gene matches. This CDR3 has 13 residues. In germline, CDR1 is MGHDK, CDR2 SYGVNS. The CDR3 is CASRDRGTDTQYF. The CDR3 nucleotides read TGTGCCAGCAGGGACAGGGGTACAGATACGCAGTATTTT.

The J gene is TRBJ1-2, the V gene TRBV30; tentatively, D is TRBD1 (6 bases). The ends were cut back, 6 bases at V and 3 bases at J, with 17 bases in the middle. CDR1 is GTSNPN and CDR2 is SVGIG in the germline V gene (reference sequence). The CDR3 is made up of 14 amino acids. The chain's CDR3 is CACQKGGPYYGYTF. The CDR3 region has the DNA TGTGCCTGCCAAAAGGGGGGGCCTTACTATGGCTACACCTTC.

This clone has just a few counts. The chain is built from TRBV9 and TRBJ2-3; no firm D call. V dropped 0 bases and J dropped 7 bases, with 18 bases sitting between them. Per the germline V gene, CDR1 is SGDLS and CDR2 is YYNGEE. There are 16 residues in the CDR3. CDR3 sequence reads: CASSVGGNRAQHTQYF. The CDR3 region has the DNA TGTGCCAGCAGCGTAGGTGGAAACAGAGCACAACATACGCAGTATTTT. Full variable domain (outside the CDR3, taken from reference TRBV9 and TRBJ2-3): DSGVTQTPKHLITATGQRVTLRCSPRSGDLSVYWYQQSLDQGLQFLIQYYNGEERAKGNILERFSAQQFPDLHSELNLSSLELGDSALYFCASSVGGNRAQHTQYFGPGTRLTVL.

On this clone: The junction and the germline gene differ at one end; a read error may be behind it. This rearrangement joins TRBV6-1 to TRBJ1-5; 9 positions match TRBD1. In germline, CDR1 is MNHNS, CDR2 SASEGT. The CDR3 totals 13 residues. The CDR3 here is CASGDRGYQPQHF. In DNA, the CDR3 is TGTGCCAGCGGTGACAGGGGGTACCAGCCCCAGCATTTT.

The chain is built from TRBV12-3 or TRBV12-4 and TRBJ2-2; no reliable D call. V was cut by 6 bases and J by 4 bases, with 6 bases left in between. The CDR3 is 12 amino acids. In DNA, the CDR3 is TGTGCCAGCAGCCAGAGCACCGGGGAGCTGTTTTTT. Its protein is CASSQSTGELFF.

The chain links TRBV28 to TRBJ1-1, with no clear D. The germline V gene has CDR1 MDHEN and CDR2 SYDVKM. The CDR3 has 12 amino acids. As DNA, the CDR3 is TGTGCGAGTGAGGGTCATAACACTGAAGCTTTCTTT. Residues: CASEGHNTEAFF.

This clone was picked up one time. V usage is TRBV9 and J usage is TRBJ2-2; D is ambiguous. The CDR3 sequence is 16 residues long. Germline CDR1 and CDR2: SGDLS and YYNGEE. Trimming cost V 0 bases and J 0 bases, with 9 bases left between them. CDR3 DNA sequence: TGTGCCAGCAGCGTAGACCCATTAGCGAACACCGGGGAGCTGTTTTTT. It specifies CASSVDPLANTGELFF.

The CDR3 DNA sequence: TGTGCCAGCAGCTTAGTTGATCAAACCCAAGAGACCCAGTACTTC. Translating gives CASSLVDQTQETQYF. The rearrangement uses TRBV7-9 and TRBJ2-5; no clear D gene. The CDR3 sequence is 15 residues long. Trimming removed 1 base from V and 1 base from J, with 10 bases in between. Germline-derived CDR1 and CDR2 are SEHNR and FQNEAQ (reference sequence).

This chain uses TRBV12-3 or TRBV12-4 with TRBJ1-5; no definite D call. The CDR3 loop spans 13 amino acids. Trimming shortened V by 6 bases and J by 4 bases, and 10 bases separated the two germline ends. The CDR3 is CASSNLGNQPQHF. In DNA, the CDR3 is TGTGCCAGCAGCAATTTAGGTAATCAGCCCCAGCATTTT.

V usage is TRBV4-3 and J usage is TRBJ1-2, with 9 positions matching TRBD1. The CDR3 length is 15 residues. After removal of 1 base from V and 8 bases from J, the junction contained 8 bases not matched to a gene. CDR1 and CDR2 from the germline V gene are LGHNA and YSLEER. This chain's CDR3 is CASSQAGTGLQGYTF. CDR3 nucleotide sequence: TGCGCCAGCAGCCAAGCCGGGACAGGGCTTCAGGGCTACACCTTC.